Listed below are T cell receptor beta chains from one sample, sequenced in a study of follicular helper T cells after annual influenza vaccination. Assay used: immunoSEQ multiplex PCR; TCRdb lists only in-frame clones, some missing. The sample lists roughly 9,700 clones; approximately 87% were seen once. The sequences come from CXCR5- memory CD4+ T cells sorted from blood, collected 7 days after influenza vaccination. These receptors came from an adult who received the influenza vaccine. The CDR3 runs from the conserved cysteine through the conserved F or W. The order of the fields is J gene, D gene, V gene, clone size, CDR3 protein, CDR3 DNA. A D gene is named only where the DNA matches it firmly. Expanded clones get a size class; other rows say once, few or many, or leave the size out.

TRBJ2-7 . TRBV6-6 . CASSEFVGSKQYF TGTGCCAGCAGTGAGTTCGTGGGGTCAAAGCAGTACTTC
TRBJ2-5 TRBD1 TRBV7-3 . CASSPGQFQETQYF TGTGCCAGCAGCCCGGGACAGTTTCAAGAGACCCAGTACTTC
TRBJ2-3 TRBD2 TRBV4-1 once CASSQGVAGGLTDTQYF TGCGCCAGCAGCCAAGGGGTAGCGGGGGGACTCACAGATACGCAGTATTTT
TRBJ1-5 . TRBV28 . CASNSRPLTQHF TGTGCCAGCAACTCGAGGCCTTTGACCCAGCATTTT
TRBJ1-4 . TRBV27 . CASSLFAATNEKLFF TGTGCCAGCAGTTTATTTGCCGCAACTAATGAAAAACTGTTTTTT
TRBJ1-2 . TRBV9 . CASSGREARNGYTF TGTGCCAGCAGCGGCCGCGAGGCGCGGAATGGCTACACCTTC
TRBJ1-5 . TRBV2 few CASSGGTSNQPQHF TGTGCCAGCAGTGGAGGTACCAGCAATCAGCCCCAGCATTTT
TRBJ2-7 . TRBV15 . CATSRVPGAAGAGEQYF TGTGCCACCAGCAGAGTTCCCGGGGCGGCGGGGGCTGGCGAGCAGTACTTC
TRBJ2-3 . TRBV30 . CAPPNGGQGIYHTQYF TGTGCTCCCCCTAATGGGGGGCAGGGTATATATCATACGCAGTATTTT
TRBJ1-1 . TRBV30 . CAWSVSSGLNTEAFF TGTGCCTGGAGTGTGAGTTCAGGATTGAACACTGAAGCTTTCTTT
TRBJ2-3 . TRBV4-1 . CASSQLGATQYF TGCGCCAGCAGCCAGCTGGGGGCTACGCAGTATTTT
TRBJ1-4 . TRBV28 . CASHSRNNEKLFF TGTGCCAGCCACTCGCGGAATAATGAAAAACTGTTTTTT
TRBJ2-1 TRBD2 TRBV10-3 . CAISRTSGGDGEQFF TGTGCCATCAGTCGGACTAGCGGGGGGGATGGTGAGCAGTTCTTC
TRBJ2-3 . TRBV7-3 . CASSGLAGADTQYF TGTGCCAGCAGCGGGCTCGCAGGGGCAGATACGCAGTATTTT
TRBJ2-7 . TRBV5-6 . CASAPGGPYEQYF TGTGCCAGCGCCCCGGGGGGCCCCTACGAGCAGTACTTC
TRBJ2-7 TRBD1 TRBV28 . CASSFELRDRSYEQYF TGTGCCAGCAGCTTTGAGTTACGGGACAGATCCTACGAGCAGTACTTC
TRBJ1-1 . TRBV19 . CASSKTVPTTEAFF TGTGCCAGTAGTAAAACTGTACCGACCACTGAAGCTTTCTTT
TRBJ2-1 . TRBV28 . CASSLFGTSNEQFF TGTGCCAGCTCCCTCTTCGGGACCTCCAATGAGCAGTTCTTC
TRBJ2-1 TRBD2 TRBV5-1 . CASSFTSGSYNEQFF TGCGCCAGCAGCTTTACTAGCGGGTCCTACAATGAGCAGTTCTTC
TRBJ1-5 . TRBV6-5 . CASSGEPYSNQPQHF TGTGCCAGCAGTGGGGAACCTTATAGCAATCAGCCCCAGCATTTT
TRBJ2-5 . TRBV7-7 . CASSLGYLETQYF TGTGCCAGCAGCCTGGGGTACCTGGAGACCCAGTACTTC
TRBJ2-1 TRBD1 TRBV4-1 . CASSEGDRQYNEQFF TGCGCCAGCAGTGAAGGGGACAGGCAATACAATGAGCAGTTCTTC
TRBJ1-1 . TRBV6-5 once CASRPSGAPEAFF TGTGCCAGCAGACCCTCCGGGGCCCCTGAAGCTTTCTTT
TRBJ1-2 . TRBV10-3 . CAISGLKQDNYGYTF TGTGCCATCAGTGGATTAAAACAGGATAACTATGGCTACACCTTC
TRBJ2-7 TRBD1 TRBV18 few CASSPQDRGIIEQYF TGTGCCAGCTCACCGCAGGACAGGGGTATTATCGAGCAGTACTTC
TRBJ1-2 . TRBV27 . CASSTRTGGYTF TGTGCCAGCAGTACCCGGACCGGGGGCTACACCTTC
TRBJ1-2 TRBD1 TRBV2 . CASSVNRGYGYTF TGTGCCAGCAGTGTAAACAGGGGTTATGGCTACACCTTC
TRBJ1-6 . TRBV11-2 few CASTPGLTNSPLHF TGTGCCAGCACTCCGGGACTGACTAATTCACCCCTCCACTTT
TRBJ1-2 . TRBV11-2 . CASSSIQNTNYGYTF TGTGCCAGCAGCTCCATCCAGAATACTAACTATGGCTACACCTTC
TRBJ2-1 . TRBV21-1 . CASSIMLATPSDNEQFF TGTGCCAGCAGTATTATGCTAGCTACACCATCCGACAATGAGCAGTTCTTC
TRBJ1-5 . TRBV11-2 . CASSLGGRGNQPQHF TGTGCCAGCAGCTTAGGGGGACGGGGCAATCAGCCCCAGCATTTT
TRBJ2-7 TRBD1 TRBV4-2 . CASSRGTGAYEQYF TGTGCCAGCAGCCGAGGGACAGGGGCCTACGAGCAGTACTTC
TRBJ1-1 . TRBV4-1 . CASSPPTGRYTEAFF TGCGCCAGCAGCCCGCCTACAGGGCGTTACACTGAAGCTTTCTTT
TRBJ1-2 . TRBV2 few CASSEGGVDGYTF TGTGCCAGCAGTGAAGGGGGAGTTGATGGCTACACCTTC
TRBJ1-1 . TRBV7-2 . CASSLGLMAEAFF TGTGCCAGCAGCTTAGGTCTTATGGCTGAAGCTTTCTTT
TRBJ1-2 TRBD1 TRBV19 . CASSPQTGGSYNYGYTF TGTGCCAGTAGTCCACAGACAGGGGGCTCATACAACTATGGCTACACCTTC
TRBJ2-3 . TRBV28 . CASSRPIRGGGSDTQYF TGTGCCAGCAGCCGCCCTATCAGGGGTGGTGGTTCAGATACGCAGTATTTT
TRBJ2-7 TRBD2 TRBV4-3 once CASSQFPGGEQYF TGCGCCAGCAGCCAATTTCCGGGGGGCGAGCAGTACTTC
TRBJ1-3 . TRBV7-2 . CASSPYLSSGNTIYF TGTGCCAGCAGCCCCTACCTAAGCTCTGGAAACACCATATATTTT
TRBJ1-4 . TRBV2 few CASIPGHPRGKLFF TGTGCCAGCATTCCGGGACACCCGAGGGGAAAACTGTTTTTT
TRBJ2-3 TRBD1 TRBV5-1 . CASSLGQGDGDTQYF TGCGCCAGCAGCTTGGGACAGGGCGATGGCGATACGCAGTATTTT
TRBJ1-3 . TRBV15 . CATSRDFHPVGNTIYF TGTGCCACCAGCAGAGATTTCCACCCCGTCGGAAACACCATATATTTT
TRBJ1-1 . TRBV4-1 . CASSQQVRTEAFF TGCGCCAGCAGCCAACAGGTGAGGACTGAAGCTTTCTTT
TRBJ2-7 TRBD2 TRBV10-3 . CAISESKLAGARTYEQYF TGTGCCATCAGTGAGTCGAAACTAGCGGGGGCTAGGACCTACGAGCAGTACTTC
TRBJ2-5 TRBD1 TRBV7-2 once CASAADRSQETQYF TGTGCCAGCGCCGCGGACAGGTCACAAGAGACCCAGTACTTC
TRBJ1-1 TRBD1 TRBV7-9 . CAGGTGSERDTEAFF TGTGCCGGGGGGACAGGGAGCGAGAGGGACACTGAAGCTTTCTTT
TRBJ2-7 TRBD2 TRBV10-1 few CASSESWPGGFYEQYF TGCGCCAGCAGTGAGTCGTGGCCGGGGGGTTTCTACGAGCAGTACTTC